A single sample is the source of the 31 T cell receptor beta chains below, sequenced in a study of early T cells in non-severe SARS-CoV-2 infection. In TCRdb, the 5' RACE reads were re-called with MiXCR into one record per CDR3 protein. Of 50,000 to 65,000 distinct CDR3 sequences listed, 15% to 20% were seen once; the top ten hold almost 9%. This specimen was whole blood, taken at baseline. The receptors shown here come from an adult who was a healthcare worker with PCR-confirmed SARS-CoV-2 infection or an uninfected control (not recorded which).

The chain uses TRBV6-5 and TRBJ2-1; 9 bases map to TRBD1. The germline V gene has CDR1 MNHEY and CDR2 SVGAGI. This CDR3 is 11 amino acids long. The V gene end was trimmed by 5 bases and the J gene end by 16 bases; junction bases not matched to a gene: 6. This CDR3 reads CASSDRDRVFF. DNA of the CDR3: TGTGCCAGCAGTGACCGGGACAGGGTATTCTTC.

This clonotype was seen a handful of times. CDR3 amino acids: CSATRTGRGNQPQHF. DNA for the CDR3: TGCAGTGCCACCCGCACAGGCCGGGGCAATCAGCCCCAGCATTTT. The chain carries TRBV20-1 and TRBJ1-5; D may be TRBD1 (5 bases). This CDR3 comprises 15 residues. Germline V lookup: CDR1 DFQATT, CDR2 SNEGSKA (reference sequence). Trimming took 6 bases from V and 2 from J, leaving 17 bases between them.

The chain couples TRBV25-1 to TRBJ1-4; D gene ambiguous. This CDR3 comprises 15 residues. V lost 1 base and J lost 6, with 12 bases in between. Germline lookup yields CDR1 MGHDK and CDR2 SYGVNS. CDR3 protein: CASSESVLGDEKLFF. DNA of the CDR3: TGTGCCAGCAGTGAATCGGTCCTAGGCGATGAAAAACTGTTTTTT. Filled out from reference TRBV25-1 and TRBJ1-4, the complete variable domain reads EADIYQTPRYLVIGTGKKITLECSQTMGHDKMYWYQQDPGMELHLIHYSYGVNSTEKGDLSSESTVSRIRTEHFPLTLESARPSHTSQYLCASSESVLGDEKLFFGSGTQLSVL.

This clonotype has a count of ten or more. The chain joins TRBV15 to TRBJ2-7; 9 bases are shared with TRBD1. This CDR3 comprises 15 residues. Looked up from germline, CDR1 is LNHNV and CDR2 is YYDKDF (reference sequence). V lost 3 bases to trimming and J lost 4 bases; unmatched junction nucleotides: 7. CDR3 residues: CATSRGQGVDYEQYF. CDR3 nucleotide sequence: TGTGCCACCAGCAGGGGACAGGGCGTAGATTACGAGCAGTACTTC. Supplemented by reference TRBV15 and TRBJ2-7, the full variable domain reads DAMVIQNPRYQVTQFGKPVTLSCSQTLNHNVMYWYQQKSSQAPKLLFHYYDKDFNNEADTPDNFQSRRPNTSFCFLDIRSPGLGDTAMYLCATSRGQGVDYEQYFGPGTRLTVT.

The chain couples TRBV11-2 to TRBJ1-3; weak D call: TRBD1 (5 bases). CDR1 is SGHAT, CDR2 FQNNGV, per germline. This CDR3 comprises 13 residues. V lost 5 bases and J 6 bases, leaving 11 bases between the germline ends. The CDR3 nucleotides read TGTGCCAGCAGCCCGACAGTCTTAAACACCATATATTTT. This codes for CASSPTVLNTIYF.

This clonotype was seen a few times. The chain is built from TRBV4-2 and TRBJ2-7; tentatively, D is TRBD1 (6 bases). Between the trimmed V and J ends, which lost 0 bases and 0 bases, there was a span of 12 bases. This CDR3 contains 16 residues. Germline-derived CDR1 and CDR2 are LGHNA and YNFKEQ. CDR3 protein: CASSQDSGQSSYEQYF. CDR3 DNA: TGTGCCAGCAGCCAAGATTCCGGACAGAGCTCCTACGAGCAGTACTTC.

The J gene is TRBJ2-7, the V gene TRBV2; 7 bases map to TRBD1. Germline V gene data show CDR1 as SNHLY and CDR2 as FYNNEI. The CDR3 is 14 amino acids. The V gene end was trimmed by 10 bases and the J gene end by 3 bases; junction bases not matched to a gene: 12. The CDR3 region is CATTMQGVNYEQYF. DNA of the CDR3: TGTGCCACTACTATGCAGGGGGTGAACTACGAGCAGTACTTC.

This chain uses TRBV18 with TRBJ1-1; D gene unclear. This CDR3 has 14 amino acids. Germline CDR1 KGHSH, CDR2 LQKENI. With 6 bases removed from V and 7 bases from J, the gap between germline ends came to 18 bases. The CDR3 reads CASSRAWGEGEAFF. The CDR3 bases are TGTGCCAGCTCCCGGGCGTGGGGAGAGGGTGAAGCTTTCTTT. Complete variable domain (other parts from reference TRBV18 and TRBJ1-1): NAGVMQNPRHLVRRRGQEARLRCSPMKGHSHVYWYRQLPEEGLKFMVYLQKENIIDESGMPKERFSAEFPKEGPSILRIQQVVRGDSAAYFCASSRAWGEGEAFFGQGTRLTVV.

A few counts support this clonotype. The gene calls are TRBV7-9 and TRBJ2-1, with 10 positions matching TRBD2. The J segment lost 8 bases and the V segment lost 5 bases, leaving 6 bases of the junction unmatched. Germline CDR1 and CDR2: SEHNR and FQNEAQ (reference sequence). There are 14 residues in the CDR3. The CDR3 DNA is TGTGCCAGCAGCCAAGGACTAGCGGTCGATGAGCAGTTCTTC. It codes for CASSQGLAVDEQFF.

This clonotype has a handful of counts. This CDR3 is CASSPTGDFYNEQFF. The CDR3 DNA sequence: TGTGCCAGCAGCCCAACAGGCGACTTTTACAATGAGCAGTTCTTC. The genes are TRBV9 and TRBJ2-1, with D possibly matching TRBD1 (5 bases). Germline V gives CDR1 SGDLS, CDR2 YYNGEE. The CDR3 totals 15 residues. V was trimmed by 4 bases and J by 4 bases, leaving 15 bases between them.

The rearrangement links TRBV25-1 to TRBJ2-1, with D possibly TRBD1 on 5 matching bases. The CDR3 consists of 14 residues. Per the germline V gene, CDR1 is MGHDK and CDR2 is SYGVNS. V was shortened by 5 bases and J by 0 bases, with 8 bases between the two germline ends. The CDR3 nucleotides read TGTGCCAGCAGTAGACAGCTCTCCTACAATGAGCAGTTCTTC. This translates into CASSRQLSYNEQFF.

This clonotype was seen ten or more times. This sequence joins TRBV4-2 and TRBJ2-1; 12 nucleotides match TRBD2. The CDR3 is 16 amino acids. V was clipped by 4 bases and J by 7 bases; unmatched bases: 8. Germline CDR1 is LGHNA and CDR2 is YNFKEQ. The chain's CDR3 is CASSPPSGRELNEQFF. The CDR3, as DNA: TGTGCCAGCAGCCCTCCTAGCGGGAGGGAACTAAATGAGCAGTTCTTC.

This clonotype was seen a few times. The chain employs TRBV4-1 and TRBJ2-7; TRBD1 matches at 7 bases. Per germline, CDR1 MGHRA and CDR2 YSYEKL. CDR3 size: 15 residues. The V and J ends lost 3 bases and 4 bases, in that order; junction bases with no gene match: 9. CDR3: CASSQNSGQNYEQYF. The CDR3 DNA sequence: TGCGCCAGCAGCCAGAACTCGGGACAGAATTACGAGCAGTACTTC.

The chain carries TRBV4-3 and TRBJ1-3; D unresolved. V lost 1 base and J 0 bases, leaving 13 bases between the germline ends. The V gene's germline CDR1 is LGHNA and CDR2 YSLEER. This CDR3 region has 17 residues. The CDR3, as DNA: TGCGCCAGCAGCCAAGGTGTAAGGGTTAGCTCTGGAAACACCATATATTTT. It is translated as CASSQGVRVSSGNTIYF.

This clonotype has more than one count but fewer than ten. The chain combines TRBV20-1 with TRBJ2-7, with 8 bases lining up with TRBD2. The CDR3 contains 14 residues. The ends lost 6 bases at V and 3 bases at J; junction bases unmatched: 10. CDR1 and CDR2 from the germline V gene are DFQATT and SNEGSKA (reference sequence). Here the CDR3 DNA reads TGCAGTGCGGAGACTAGCGAGCACGGCTACGAGCAGTACTTC. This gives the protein CSAETSEHGYEQYF.

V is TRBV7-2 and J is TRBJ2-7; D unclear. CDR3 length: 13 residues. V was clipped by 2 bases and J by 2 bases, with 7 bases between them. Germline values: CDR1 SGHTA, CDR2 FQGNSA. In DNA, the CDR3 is TGTGCCAGCAGCTTAACGAGAGCCTACGAGCAGTACTTC. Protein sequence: CASSLTRAYEQYF.

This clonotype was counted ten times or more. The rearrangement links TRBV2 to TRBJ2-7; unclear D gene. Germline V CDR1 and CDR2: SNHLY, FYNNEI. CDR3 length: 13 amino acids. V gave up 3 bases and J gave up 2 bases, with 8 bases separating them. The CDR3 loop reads CASSESQTYEQYF. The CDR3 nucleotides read TGTGCCAGCAGTGAGAGCCAAACCTACGAGCAGTACTTC.

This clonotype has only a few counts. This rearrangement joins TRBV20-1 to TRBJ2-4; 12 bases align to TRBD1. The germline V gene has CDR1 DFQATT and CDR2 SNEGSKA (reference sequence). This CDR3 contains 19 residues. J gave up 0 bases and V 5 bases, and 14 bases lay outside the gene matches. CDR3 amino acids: CSAVRPGTGGSLAKNIQYF. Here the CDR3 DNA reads TGCAGTGCTGTTAGACCCGGGACAGGGGGCTCCTTAGCCAAAAACATTCAGTACTTC.

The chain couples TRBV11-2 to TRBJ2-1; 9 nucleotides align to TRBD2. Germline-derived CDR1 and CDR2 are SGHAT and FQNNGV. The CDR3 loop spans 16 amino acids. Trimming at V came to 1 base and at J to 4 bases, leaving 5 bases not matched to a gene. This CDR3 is CASSLGLAGLYNEQFF. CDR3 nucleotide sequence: TGTGCCAGCAGCTTAGGGCTAGCGGGACTTTACAATGAGCAGTTCTTC.

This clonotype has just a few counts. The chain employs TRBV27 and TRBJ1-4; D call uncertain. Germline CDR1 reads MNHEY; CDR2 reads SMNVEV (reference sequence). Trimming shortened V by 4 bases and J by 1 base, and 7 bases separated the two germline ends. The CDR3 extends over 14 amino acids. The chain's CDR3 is CASSSIQTNEKLFF. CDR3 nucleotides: TGTGCCAGCAGTTCTATACAAACTAATGAAAAACTGTTTTTT.

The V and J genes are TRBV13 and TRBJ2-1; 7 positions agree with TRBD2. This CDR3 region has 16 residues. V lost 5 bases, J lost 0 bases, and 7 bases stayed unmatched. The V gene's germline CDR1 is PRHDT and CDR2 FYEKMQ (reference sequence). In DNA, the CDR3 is TGTGCCAGCAGCCCCCGGGTAGCGGGCTCCTACAATGAGCAGTTCTTC. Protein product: CASSPRVAGSYNEQFF. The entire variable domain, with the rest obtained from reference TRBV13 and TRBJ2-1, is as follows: AAGVIQSPRHLIKEKRETATLKCYPIPRHDTVYWYQQGPGQDPQFLISFYEKMQSDKGSIPDRFSAQQFSDYHSELNMSSLELGDSALYFCASSPRVAGSYNEQFFGPGTRLTVL.

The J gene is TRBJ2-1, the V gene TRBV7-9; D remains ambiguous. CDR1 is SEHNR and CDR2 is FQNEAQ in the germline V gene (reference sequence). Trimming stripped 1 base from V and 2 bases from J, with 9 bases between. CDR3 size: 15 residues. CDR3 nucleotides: TGTGCCAGCAGCTTAGGAAGCGTCCCCTACAATGAGCAGTTCTTC. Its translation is CASSLGSVPYNEQFF.

The CDR3 spells CASSLRTSGNPLETQYF. CDR3 bases: TGTGCCAGCAGTCTTCGGACTAGCGGAAACCCCTTGGAGACCCAGTACTTC. V gene TRBV2 combines with J gene TRBJ2-5; 10 bases fit TRBD2. Trimming at V came to 5 bases and at J to 5 bases, leaving 14 bases not matched to a gene. The CDR3 contains 17 residues. The V gene's germline CDR1 is SNHLY and CDR2 FYNNEI.

This CDR3 reads CASSSQGPETQYF. The CDR3 bases are TGTGCCAGCAGCTCGCAGGGTCCCGAGACCCAGTACTTC. The gene calls are TRBV11-2 and TRBJ2-5; D is perhaps TRBD1 (5 bases). Germline CDR1 is SGHAT and CDR2 is FQNNGV. The CDR3 totals 13 residues. V was cut by 4 bases and J by 5 bases, with 11 bases left in between. Supplemented by reference TRBV11-2 and TRBJ2-5, the full variable domain reads EAGVAQSPRYKIIEKRQSVAFWCNPISGHATLYWYQQILGQGPKLLIQFQNNGVVDDSQLPKDRFSAERLKGVDSTLKIQPAKLEDSAVYLCASSSQGPETQYFGPGTRLLVL.

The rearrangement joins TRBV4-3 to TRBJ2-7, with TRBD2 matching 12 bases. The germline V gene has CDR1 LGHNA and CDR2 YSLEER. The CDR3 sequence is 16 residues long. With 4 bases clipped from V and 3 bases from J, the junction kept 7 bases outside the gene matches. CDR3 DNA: TGCGCCAGCAGCCTCAAGACTAGCGGGAGTAACTACGAGCAGTACTTC. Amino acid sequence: CASSLKTSGSNYEQYF.

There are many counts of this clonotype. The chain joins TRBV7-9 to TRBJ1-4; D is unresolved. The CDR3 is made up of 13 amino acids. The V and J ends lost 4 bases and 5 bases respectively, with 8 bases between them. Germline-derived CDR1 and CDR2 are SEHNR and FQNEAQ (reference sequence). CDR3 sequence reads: CASSWVQNEKLFF. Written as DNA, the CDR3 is TGTGCCAGCAGCTGGGTCCAAAATGAAAAACTGTTTTTT.

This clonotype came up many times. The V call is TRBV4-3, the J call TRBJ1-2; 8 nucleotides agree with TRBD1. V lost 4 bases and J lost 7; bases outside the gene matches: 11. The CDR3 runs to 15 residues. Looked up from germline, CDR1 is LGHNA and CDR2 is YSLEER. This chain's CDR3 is CASSPGQGGTGGYTF. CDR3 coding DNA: TGCGCCAGCAGCCCCGGACAGGGAGGGACTGGTGGCTACACCTTC.

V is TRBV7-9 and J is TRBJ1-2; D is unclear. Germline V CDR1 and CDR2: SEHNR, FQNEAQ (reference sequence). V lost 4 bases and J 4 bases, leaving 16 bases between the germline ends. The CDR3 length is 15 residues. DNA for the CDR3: TGTGCCAGCAGCTCCTACCAACGACACGTCTATGGCTACACCTTC. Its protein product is CASSSYQRHVYGYTF.

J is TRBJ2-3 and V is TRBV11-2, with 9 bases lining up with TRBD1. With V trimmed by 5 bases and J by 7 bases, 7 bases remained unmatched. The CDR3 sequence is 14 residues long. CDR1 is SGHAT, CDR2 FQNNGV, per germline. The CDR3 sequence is CASSNSDRGHTQYF. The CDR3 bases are TGTGCCAGCAGCAACTCGGACAGGGGTCATACGCAGTATTTT. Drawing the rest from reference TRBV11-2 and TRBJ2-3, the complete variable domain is EAGVAQSPRYKIIEKRQSVAFWCNPISGHATLYWYQQILGQGPKLLIQFQNNGVVDDSQLPKDRFSAERLKGVDSTLKIQPAKLEDSAVYLCASSNSDRGHTQYFGPGTRLTVL.

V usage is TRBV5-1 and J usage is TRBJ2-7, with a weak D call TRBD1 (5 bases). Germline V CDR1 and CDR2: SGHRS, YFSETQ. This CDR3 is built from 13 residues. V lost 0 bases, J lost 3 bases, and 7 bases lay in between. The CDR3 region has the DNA TGCGCCAGCAGCTTGGCCAGGGACTACGAGCAGTACTTC. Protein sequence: CASSLARDYEQYF.

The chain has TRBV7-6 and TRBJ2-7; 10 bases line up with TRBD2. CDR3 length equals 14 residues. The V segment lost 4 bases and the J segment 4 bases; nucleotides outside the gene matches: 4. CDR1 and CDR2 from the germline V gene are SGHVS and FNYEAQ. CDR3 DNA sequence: TGTGCCAGCAGCTGGGCTAGCGGGGGTTACGAGCAGTACTTC. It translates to CASSWASGGYEQYF.